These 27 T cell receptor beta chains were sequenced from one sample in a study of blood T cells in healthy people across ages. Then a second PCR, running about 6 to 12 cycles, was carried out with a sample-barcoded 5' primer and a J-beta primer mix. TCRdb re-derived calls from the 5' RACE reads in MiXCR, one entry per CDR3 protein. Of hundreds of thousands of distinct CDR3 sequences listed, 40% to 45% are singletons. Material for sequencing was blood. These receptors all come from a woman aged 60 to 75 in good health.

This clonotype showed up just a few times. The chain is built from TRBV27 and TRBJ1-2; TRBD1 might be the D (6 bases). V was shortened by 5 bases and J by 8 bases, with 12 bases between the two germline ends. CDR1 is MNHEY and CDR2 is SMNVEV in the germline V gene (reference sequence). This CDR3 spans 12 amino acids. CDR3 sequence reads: CASSPGGFGYTF. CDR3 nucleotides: TGTGCCAGCAGTCCCGGGGGCTTCGGCTACACCTTC.

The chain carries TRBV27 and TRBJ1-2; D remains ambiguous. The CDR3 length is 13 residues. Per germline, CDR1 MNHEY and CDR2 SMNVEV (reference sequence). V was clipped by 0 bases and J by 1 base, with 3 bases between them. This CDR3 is CASSLSYNYGYTF. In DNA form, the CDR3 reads TGTGCCAGCAGTTTATCGTATAACTATGGCTACACCTTC.

As DNA, the CDR3 is TGTGCCAGCAGCTTCAGAAACGGCAATCAGCCCCAGCATTTT. It yields the protein CASSFRNGNQPQHF. J is TRBJ1-5 and V is TRBV5-6; D is undetermined. The ends were cut back, 2 bases at V and 2 bases at J, with 8 bases in the middle. The CDR3 loop spans 14 amino acids. Looked up from germline, CDR1 is SGHDT and CDR2 is YYEEEE.

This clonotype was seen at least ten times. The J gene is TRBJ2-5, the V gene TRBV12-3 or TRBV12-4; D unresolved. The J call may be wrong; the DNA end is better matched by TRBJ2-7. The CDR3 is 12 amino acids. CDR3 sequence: CASSYRWAEQYF. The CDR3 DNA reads TGTGCCAGCAGTTACCGTTGGGCCGAGCAGTACTTC.

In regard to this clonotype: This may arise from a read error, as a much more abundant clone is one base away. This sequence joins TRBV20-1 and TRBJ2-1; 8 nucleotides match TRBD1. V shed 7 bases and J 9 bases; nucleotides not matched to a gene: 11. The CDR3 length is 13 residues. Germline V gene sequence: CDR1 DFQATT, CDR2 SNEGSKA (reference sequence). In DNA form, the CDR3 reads TGCAGTGTCATCCAGGGGGCCATAGGTGAGCAGTTCTTC. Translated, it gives CSVIQGAIGEQFF.

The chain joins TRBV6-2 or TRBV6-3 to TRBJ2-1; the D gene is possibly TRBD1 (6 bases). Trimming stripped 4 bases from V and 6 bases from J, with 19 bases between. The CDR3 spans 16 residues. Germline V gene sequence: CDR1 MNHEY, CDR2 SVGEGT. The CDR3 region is CASSFLRQAVVNEQFF. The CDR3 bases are TGTGCCAGCAGTTTCCTCCGACAGGCGGTGGTCAATGAGCAGTTCTTC.

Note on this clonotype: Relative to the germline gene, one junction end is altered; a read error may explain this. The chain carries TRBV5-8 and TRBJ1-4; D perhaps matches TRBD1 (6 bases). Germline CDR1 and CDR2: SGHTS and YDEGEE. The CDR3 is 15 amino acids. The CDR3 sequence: CAGSSPEYRAEKLFF. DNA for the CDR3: TGTGCCGGCAGCTCACCGGAGTACAGGGCAGAAAAACTGTTTTTT. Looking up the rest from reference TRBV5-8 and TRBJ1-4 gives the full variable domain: EAGVTQSPTHLIKTRGQQATLRCSPISGHTSVYWYQQALGLGLQFLLWYDEGEERNRGNFPPRFSGRQFPNYSSELNVNALELEDSALYLCAGSSPEYRAEKLFFGSGTQLSVL.

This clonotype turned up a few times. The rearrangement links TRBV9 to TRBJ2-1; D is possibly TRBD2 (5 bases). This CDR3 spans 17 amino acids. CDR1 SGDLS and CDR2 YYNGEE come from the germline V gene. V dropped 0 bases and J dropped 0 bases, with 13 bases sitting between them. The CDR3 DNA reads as TGTGCCAGCAGCGTAGAACTAGAGCCCCTCTCCTACAATGAGCAGTTCTTC. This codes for CASSVELEPLSYNEQFF. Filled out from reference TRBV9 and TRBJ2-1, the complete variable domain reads DSGVTQTPKHLITATGQRVTLRCSPRSGDLSVYWYQQSLDQGLQFLIQYYNGEERAKGNILERFSAQQFPDLHSELNLSSLELGDSALYFCASSVELEPLSYNEQFFGPGTRLTVL.

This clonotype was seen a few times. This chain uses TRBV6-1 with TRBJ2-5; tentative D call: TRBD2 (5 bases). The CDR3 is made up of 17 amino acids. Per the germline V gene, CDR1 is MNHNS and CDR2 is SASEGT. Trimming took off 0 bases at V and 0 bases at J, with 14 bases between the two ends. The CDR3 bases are TGTGCCAGCAGTGAAGCGCGTCCTAGCCCGTACCAAGAGACCCAGTACTTC. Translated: CASSEARPSPYQETQYF.

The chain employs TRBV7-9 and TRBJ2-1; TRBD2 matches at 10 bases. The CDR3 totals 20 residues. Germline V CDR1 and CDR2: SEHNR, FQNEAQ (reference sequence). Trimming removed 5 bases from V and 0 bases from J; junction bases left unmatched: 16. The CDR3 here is CASSPQLAGRPKSSYNEQFF. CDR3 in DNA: TGTGCCAGCAGCCCCCAACTAGCGGGGAGACCCAAGAGCTCCTACAATGAGCAGTTCTTC. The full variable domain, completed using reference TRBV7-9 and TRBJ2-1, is DTGVSQNPRHKITKRGQNVTFRCDPISEHNRLYWYRQTLGQGPEFLTYFQNEAQLEKSRLLSDRFSAERPKGSFSTLEIQRTEQGDSAMYLCASSPQLAGRPKSSYNEQFFGPGTRLTVL.

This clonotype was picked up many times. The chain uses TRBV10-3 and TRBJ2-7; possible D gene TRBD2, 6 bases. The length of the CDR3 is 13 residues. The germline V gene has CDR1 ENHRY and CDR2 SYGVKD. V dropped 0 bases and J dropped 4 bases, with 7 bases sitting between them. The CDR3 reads CAISESGGYEQYF. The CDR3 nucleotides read TGTGCCATCAGTGAGTCGGGAGGATACGAGCAGTACTTC.

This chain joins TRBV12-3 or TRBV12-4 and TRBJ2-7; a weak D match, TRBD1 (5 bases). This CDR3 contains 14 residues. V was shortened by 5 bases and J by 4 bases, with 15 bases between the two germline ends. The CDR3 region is CASSNRKFSYEQYF. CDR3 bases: TGTGCCAGCAGTAACAGGAAATTCTCGTACGAGCAGTACTTC.

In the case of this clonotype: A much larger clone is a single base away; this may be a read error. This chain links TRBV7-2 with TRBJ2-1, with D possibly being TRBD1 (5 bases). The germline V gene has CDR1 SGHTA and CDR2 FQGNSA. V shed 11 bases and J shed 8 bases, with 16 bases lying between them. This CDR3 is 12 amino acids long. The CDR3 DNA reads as TGTGCCGGCACACCGCAGGGCTATGAGCAGTTCTTC. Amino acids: CAGTPQGYEQFF.

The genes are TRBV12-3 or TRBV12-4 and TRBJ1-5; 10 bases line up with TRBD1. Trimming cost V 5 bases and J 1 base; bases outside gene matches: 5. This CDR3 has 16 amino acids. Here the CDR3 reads CASSPRTGGSNQPQHF. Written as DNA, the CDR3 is TGTGCCAGCAGTCCTCGGACAGGGGGAAGCAATCAGCCCCAGCATTTT.

The CDR3 DNA follows: TGTGCCAGCAGCTTAGGACTAGCGGCCGGGGGGTTCACAGATACGCAGTATTTT. It translates to CASSLGLAAGGFTDTQYF. The chain employs TRBV11-2 and TRBJ2-3; 9 bases match TRBD2. The CDR3 sequence is 18 residues long. CDR1 SGHAT and CDR2 FQNNGV come from the germline V gene. The V and J ends lost 1 base and 2 bases, in that order; junction bases with no gene match: 10.

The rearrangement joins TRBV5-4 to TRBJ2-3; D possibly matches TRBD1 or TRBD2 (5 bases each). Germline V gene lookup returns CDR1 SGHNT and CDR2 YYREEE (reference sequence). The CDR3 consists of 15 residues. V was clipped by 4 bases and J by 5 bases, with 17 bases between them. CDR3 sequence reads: CASSPGGQGLDTQYF. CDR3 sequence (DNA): TGTGCCAGCAGCCCAGGCGGGCAGGGCTTAGATACGCAGTATTTT.

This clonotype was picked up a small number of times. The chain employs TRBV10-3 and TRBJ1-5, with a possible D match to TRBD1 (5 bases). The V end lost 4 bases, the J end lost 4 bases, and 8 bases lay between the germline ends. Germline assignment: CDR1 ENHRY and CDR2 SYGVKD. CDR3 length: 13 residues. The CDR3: CAISGGGNQPQHF. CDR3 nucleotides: TGTGCCATCAGTGGGGGGGGTAATCAGCCCCAGCATTTT.

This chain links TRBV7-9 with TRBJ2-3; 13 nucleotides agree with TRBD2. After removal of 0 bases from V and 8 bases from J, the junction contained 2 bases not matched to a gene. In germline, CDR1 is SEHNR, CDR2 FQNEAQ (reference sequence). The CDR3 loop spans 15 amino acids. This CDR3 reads CASSLAGTSGATQYF. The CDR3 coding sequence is TGTGCCAGCAGCTTAGCGGGGACTAGCGGGGCTACGCAGTATTTT.

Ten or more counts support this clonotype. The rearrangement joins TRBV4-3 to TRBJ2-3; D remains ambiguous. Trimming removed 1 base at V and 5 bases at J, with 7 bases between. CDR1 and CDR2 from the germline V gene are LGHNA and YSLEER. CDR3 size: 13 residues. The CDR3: CASSQVSQDTQYF. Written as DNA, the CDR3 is TGCGCCAGCAGCCAAGTCAGCCAAGATACGCAGTATTTT.

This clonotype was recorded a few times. CDR3 sequence: CASSLRGGRETGELFF. CDR3 DNA sequence: TGCGCCAGCAGCTTGCGTGGGGGGCGAGAAACCGGGGAGCTGTTTTTT. The chain joins TRBV5-1 to TRBJ2-2, with D perhaps TRBD1 or TRBD2 (6 bases each). Trimming took off 1 base at V and 5 bases at J, with 15 bases between the two ends. This CDR3 region has 16 residues. CDR1 and CDR2 (germline): SGHRS, YFSETQ.

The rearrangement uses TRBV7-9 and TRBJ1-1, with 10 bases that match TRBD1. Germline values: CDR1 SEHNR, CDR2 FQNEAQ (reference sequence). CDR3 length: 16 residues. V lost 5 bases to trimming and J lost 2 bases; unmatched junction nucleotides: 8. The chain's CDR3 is CASSRSGTGDNTEAFF. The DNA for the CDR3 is TGTGCCAGCAGCCGTAGTGGGACAGGGGACAACACTGAAGCTTTCTTT.

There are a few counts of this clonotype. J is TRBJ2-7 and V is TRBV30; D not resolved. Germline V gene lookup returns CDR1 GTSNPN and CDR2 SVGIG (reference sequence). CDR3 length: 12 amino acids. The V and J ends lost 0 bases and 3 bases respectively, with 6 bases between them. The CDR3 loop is CAWSVNNYEQYF. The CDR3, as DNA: TGTGCCTGGAGTGTAAACAACTACGAGCAGTACTTC.

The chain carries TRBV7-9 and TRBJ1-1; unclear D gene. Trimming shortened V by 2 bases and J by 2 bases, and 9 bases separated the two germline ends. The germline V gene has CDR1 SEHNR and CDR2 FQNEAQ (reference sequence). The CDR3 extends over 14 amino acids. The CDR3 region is CASSLPRINTEAFF. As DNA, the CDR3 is TGTGCCAGCAGCTTACCGCGGATAAACACTGAAGCTTTCTTT.

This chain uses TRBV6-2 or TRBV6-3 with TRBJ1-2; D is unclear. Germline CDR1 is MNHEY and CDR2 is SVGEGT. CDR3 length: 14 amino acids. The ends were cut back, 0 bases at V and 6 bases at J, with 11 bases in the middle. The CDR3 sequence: CASSYSTFYDGYTF. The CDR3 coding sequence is TGTGCCAGCAGTTACTCGACGTTTTACGATGGCTACACCTTC.

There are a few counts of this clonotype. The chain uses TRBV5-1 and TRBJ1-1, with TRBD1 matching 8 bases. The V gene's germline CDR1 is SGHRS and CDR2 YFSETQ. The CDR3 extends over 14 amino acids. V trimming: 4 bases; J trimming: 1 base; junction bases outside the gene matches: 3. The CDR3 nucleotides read TGCGCCAGCAGCAGGGACAGGCAGAACACTGAAGCTTTCTTT. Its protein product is CASSRDRQNTEAFF.

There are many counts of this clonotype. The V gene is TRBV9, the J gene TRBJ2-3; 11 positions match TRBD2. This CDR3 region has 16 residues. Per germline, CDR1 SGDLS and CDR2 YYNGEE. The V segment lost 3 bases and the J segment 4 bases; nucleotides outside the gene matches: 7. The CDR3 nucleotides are TGTGCCAGCAGCGCACATACTAGCGGGAGATCAGATACGCAGTATTTT. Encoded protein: CASSAHTSGRSDTQYF.

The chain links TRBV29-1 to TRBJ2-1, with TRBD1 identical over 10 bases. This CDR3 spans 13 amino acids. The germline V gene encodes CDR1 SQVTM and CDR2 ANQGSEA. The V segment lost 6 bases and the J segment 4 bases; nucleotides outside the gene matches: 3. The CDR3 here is CSVRDRGYNEQFF. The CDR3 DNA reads TGCAGCGTCCGGGACAGGGGTTACAATGAGCAGTTCTTC.